This T cell receptor beta chain was sequenced in a study of cytomegalovirus exposure and HLA in healthy donors (dated by TCRdb to the late 2010s). Study-level background: An earlier analysis of some 600 of the donors reported about 260 Gb of sequence data and 117 million unique TCR beta sequences obtained from approximately 180 million T cells. An early release that covered about 600 HLA-typed donors contained approximately 300 gigabases of sequencing data and tens of millions of unique TCR sequences. A later analysis re-examined previously published TCR beta repertoires from about 670 donors and added high-resolution HLA genotyping to investigate patterns of TCR occurrence. Of the roughly 400 genotyped donors, roughly 80% were placed in the genetic ancestry cluster associated with self-reported Caucasian donors. The aim of the study was to test whether cataloging public T cell receptors could identify signatures of past pathogen exposure. To decide whether each TCR beta V gene segment behaved as functional or pseudogenic, an earlier analysis of several hundred of the donors relied on high-throughput TCR beta sequencing. Class I and class II HLA loci were covered by the typing at four-digit resolution. In a later genetic analysis, genome-wide SNP genotypes for about 60% of the 666 donors were used, and that subset was treated as a discovery cohort. Along with the approximately 670-subject first cohort, a separate validation cohort of 120 different subjects was used. Among some 400 genotyped donors of the cohort, an average of 235,054 unique TCR beta nucleotide sequences were sequenced per donor, around 20% of them non-productive. All discovery cohort repertoires had been generated on a single sequencing platform. To predict cytomegalovirus infection status, the study combined high-throughput TCR immunosequencing, statistical association of individual TCRs with disease status, and machine learning. Roughly five DR-DQ haplotypes were handled as single units for association and clustering because linkage in the cohort was strong. The study profiled the T cell repertoires of hundreds of subjects by immunosequencing and related them to cytomegalovirus serostatus. Typing coverage differed by locus: A, B, C, DRB1 and DQB1 were typed in roughly 629-640 donors, DQA1 in about 550, DPA1 in 600 to 610, and DPB1 in 472. Alongside the repertoire data, information on donor age, sex, ethnicity and CMV serostatus was compiled. Rather than using new phenotypic data, the later analysis identified candidate immune exposures from TCR beta sequences and from how often those sequences occurred across donors.

The sample holds one count of this clone. The antigen this receptor binds is unknown. Within one base of it there is no much larger clone, and no base qualities were kept. Broader findings and caveats from the paper: An association between a missense DCLRE1C variant and V-gene and J-gene trimming of TCR beta chains was found in a later genetic analysis and replicated in an independent cohort. HLA typing was unavailable for some donors at each locus, so association tests used only the typed subset. A cluster of highly shared sequence variants was judged likely to be a technical artifact of the sequencing pipeline. Compared with equally common non-associated chains, HLA-associated TCR beta chains in a later analysis were more clonally expanded and had lower generation probabilities. Most CMV-associated TCR beta chains appeared to be HLA-restricted in a later analysis, and the HLA associations seemed to be driven largely by CMV exposure. Correlated functional status among segregating V segments might reflect linkage disequilibrium, but an unknown experimental factor could not be ruled out. A later genetic analysis reported fewer N-insertions in productive TCRs among donors in an Asian-associated ancestry cluster than the roughly 620-donor mean. The authors suggested that the approach could potentially be extended to other disease states and immunological phenotypes. The classifier was reported to diagnose cytomegalovirus status with high specificity and sensitivity in both the original cohort and the validation cohort. The presence/absence analyses assumed that sequencing depth was roughly uniform across donors, and that assumption may not be true. While some public TCRs were present in many individuals, most TCR sequences turned up only very rarely across donors. In a later analysis, TCR association rates were found to vary across HLA loci, with the most associated TCRs seen for DRB1 alleles and the fewest for HLA-C alleles. The only immune exposure information available for the cohort was CMV serostatus. A further reported finding was that TCR beta sequences accurately predicted the HLA-A and HLA-B alleles for most subjects in the first cohort. The earlier analysis of a few hundred of the donors excluded 15 to 20 rarely observed V segments, including chromosome 9 orphons, because counts were too low. According to a later analysis, parvovirus B19, influenza, CMV and Epstein-Barr virus appeared linked to several top co-occurrence clusters. A total of roughly 160 TCR beta chains were listed by the study as associated with cytomegalovirus. A few of the identified cytomegalovirus-associated TCR beta chains were confirmed in vitro to be specific for cytomegalovirus antigens. At a false discovery rate of 0.05, a later analysis linked 15,000 to 20,000 TCR beta sequences to specific HLA alleles. Assigning TCR associations to individual alleles was difficult when HLA alleles, especially DR and DQ, strongly co-occurred. This cohort had only TCR beta chains sequenced, and the lack of alpha or paired-chain data limited which features could be detected. Broadly in line with IMGT annotations, most TCR beta V segments showed up in productive rearrangements about 90% or about 30% of the time in an earlier analysis of some 590 of the donors. Some IMGT-functional V segments, including TRBV6-2 and TRBV6-3, could not be distinguished by the 87-base-pair reads and were therefore excluded.

The library came from the immunoSEQ multiplex PCR assay. For the multiplex PCR, a mixture combining 60 forward primers for TCR Vbeta segments and 13 reverse primers for TCR Jbeta segments was used. A multiplex PCR assay on genomic DNA amplified the CDR3 region of rearranged TCR beta genes. Amplified TCR beta libraries were sequenced as 87-base-pair reads on the Illumina HiSeq System. Under the source paper's analysis protocol: Across the 700 or so repertoires, a later analysis counted 80 million or so unique TCR beta chains, around 10 million of which were shared by at least two donors. A nearest-neighbor algorithm error-corrected the raw reads and collapsed the reads into unique sequences, merging closely related sequences to remove PCR and sequencing errors. V, D and J gene segments were assigned by aligning CDR3 sequences to IMGT reference sequences. Each retained sequence needed at least a six-nucleotide match to both a V gene segment and a J gene segment. A rearrangement was called productive if the CDR3 had no stop codons and remained in frame with V and J, and every other rearrangement was called non-productive. CDR3 was defined according to IMGT convention as the region running from the second conserved V-encoded cysteine to the conserved J-encoded phenylalanine. Sequences without an unambiguous match to a single V gene segment were excluded from the earlier analysis of 450 to 750 of the donors. An earlier analysis of just under 600 of the donors called V segments functional above 56.7% productive rearrangements and segregating when the between-donor standard deviation exceeded 5%. To diagnose cytomegalovirus status from the catalog of TCR beta chain sequences, a statistical classification framework was built. V and J gene assignment, in a later analysis, came from comparing TCR nucleotide sequences with IMGT/GENE-DB human TR gene sequences. Using the TCRdist pipeline, a later analysis assigned CDR3 sequences along with most-parsimonious VDJ recombination scenarios. In a later analysis, every TCR beta chain was defined by the combination of its CDR3 amino acid sequence and its V-gene family, and reads without a unique V-gene family were dropped. In a later analysis, 450 to 600 highly shared, low-generation-probability nucleotide sequences were removed to address suspected cross-contamination and a sequencing artifact. In a later analysis, a clonal expansion index for each public chain was calculated from normalized within-repertoire ranks of inferred template counts. A later analysis computed generation probabilities with a VDJ recombination model fitted to out-of-frame rearrangements, and checked the results against IGoR. Hypergeometric tests were used in a later analysis to score TCR-TCR, TCR-HLA and TCR-CMV co-occurrence, with a repertoire-size bias correction applied to the TCR pairs. False discovery rates were estimated in a later analysis by permuting HLA or CMV assignments 20 times. A later analysis grouped co-occurring TCRs with DBSCAN, adding TCRdist sequence similarity when clustering within HLA-allele-positive subsets. Repertoires with fewer than 30,000 or more than 120,000 public chains were left out of co-occurrence clustering, as were roughly five repertoires with anomalous nucleotide sharing. TCRdb retrieved this table from immuneACCESS and kept in-frame rearrangements only. Not all clones are present; in checked studies, unresolved V genes account for under half, and no reason is known for the remainder. V, J and clone size are those of that table, while D and trimming were read from the DNA. This sample is represented by some 200,000 clones; more than 65% of them were singletons. Jointly, the top ten make up around 1.7% of the sample.

CDR3 length: 16 amino acids, cysteine to phenylalanine. The read is trimmed to its CDR3 DNA, 48 bases read in frame from base 1. V has 0 bases trimmed and J has 10 bases trimmed; junction bases matching no gene number 12. The CDR1 and CDR2 encoded by the germline V gene are SGHRS and YFSETQ. The cohort comprised under 700 healthy bone marrow donors. At the time of sampling, every cohort member was nominally healthy, though immune exposures that went unrecorded were likely present. The donor was CMV seronegative and was included in the group of several hundred seronegative cohort members. Every donor gave a peripheral blood sample, and the peripheral blood mononuclear cells from that sample were used for TCR beta sequencing. The Qiagen DNeasy Blood Extraction Kit was used to extract genomic DNA from the blood cell samples.

The chain was built from TRBV5-1 and TRBJ2-1, and 8 junction bases match TRBD2. This sequence was found in a middle-aged man in good health and CMV-seronegative. Sample: PBMCs. CDR3 reads: CASSLGAGGPQSEQFF. The nucleotide sequence reads as follows: TGCGCCAGCAGCTTGGGGGCGGGAGGCCCCCAATCGGAGCAGTTCTTC.